The T cell receptor (beta chain) under discussion was sequenced for a study of T cells in localized non-small cell lung cancer. Study findings and constraints: The greatest T cell clonality was found in uninvolved adjacent lung (higher than in tumor).

Sequenced by immunoSEQ multiplex PCR; TCRdb stores in-frame clones only, minus some. The sample has over 65,000 clones, roughly 83% seen once. Germline lookup yields CDR1 SGHTA and CDR2 FQGTGA. Trimming stripped 2 bases from V and 7 bases from J, with 8 bases between. The CDR3 has 12 amino acids. Concerning this clone: Its matching antigen is unknown.

The rearrangement uses TRBV7-3 and TRBJ1-2; D remains ambiguous. This sequence was found in a female donor over 55 with stage I lung adenocarcinoma. The sequenced sample was peripheral blood, obtained before any cancer treatment. The CDR3 loop reads CASSLDGRGYTF. In DNA form, the CDR3 reads TGTGCCAGCAGCTTAGACGGCCGTGGCTACACCTTC.